Below, 16 T cell receptor beta chains from the same sample are listed, as sequenced in a study of identical twins. TCRdb ran MiXCR on the 5' RACE reads and lists one entry per CDR3 protein. The table shows more than 600,000 distinct CDR3 sequences, with around a sixth occurring only once. These data are also associated with another study on T cells expressing NK-cell markers.

Sequencing input: PBMCs. The receptors derive from a young woman in good health.

This clonotype was found a few times. The chain links TRBV12-3 or TRBV12-4 to TRBJ2-7; 9 bases are shared with TRBD1. V was pared by 4 bases and J by 6 bases, with 7 bases of the junction left unmatched. This CDR3 contains 14 residues. The DNA for the CDR3 is TGTGCCAGCAGTTACCGGGACAGGGCCTTCGAGCAGTACTTC. It yields the protein CASSYRDRAFEQYF.

This clonotype was counted only a few times. A read error may produce the germline difference seen at one junction end. J is TRBJ1-1 and V is TRBV6-5; D is undetermined. Looked up from germline, CDR1 is MNHEY and CDR2 is SVGAGI. CDR3 length: 13 amino acids. CDR3: CASRYWENTEAFF. CDR3 bases: TGTGCCAGCAGGTACTGGGAGAACACTGAAGCTTTCTTT.

The CDR3 DNA sequence: TGCAGGGGCCGGCCGGGACTAGCGGGAGACGGGACCTACAATGAGCAGTTCTTC. This translates into CRGRPGLAGDGTYNEQFF. The V call is TRBV20-1, the J call TRBJ2-1, with 14 bases that match TRBD2. CDR3 size: 18 residues. Germline V gene sequence: CDR1 DFQATT, CDR2 SNEGSKA (reference sequence).

This clonotype appeared a few times. The chain joins TRBV7-6 to TRBJ1-1; D is perhaps TRBD1 (5 bases). The CDR3 extends over 13 amino acids. The V gene's germline CDR1 is SGHVS and CDR2 FNYEAQ. With 6 bases removed from V and 5 bases from J, the gap between germline ends came to 13 bases. CDR3 in amino acids: CASRPGRQTEAFF. DNA for the CDR3: TGTGCCAGCAGGCCGGGACGGCAAACTGAAGCTTTCTTT.

This clonotype was seen at least ten times. The chain combines TRBV6-5 with TRBJ1-3; perhaps TRBD1 as D (6 bases). V lost 4 bases to trimming and J lost 4 bases, with 8 bases between them. Germline V gene data show CDR1 as MNHEY and CDR2 as SVGAGI. This CDR3 is built from 13 residues. The CDR3 region is CASSSGQGNTIYF. The CDR3 DNA reads as TGTGCCAGCAGTTCCGGACAGGGAAACACCATATATTTT.

This clonotype was observed a few times. The chain uses TRBV7-9 and TRBJ1-2; no clear D. CDR1 SEHNR and CDR2 FQNEAQ come from the germline V gene (reference sequence). V lost 2 bases to trimming and J lost 3 bases, with 10 bases between them. The CDR3 contains 14 residues. CDR3 bases: TGTGCCAGCAGCTTACGTCTCGAGGACTATGGCTACACCTTC. Protein: CASSLRLEDYGYTF.

In its sample, this clonotype was seen a few times. This chain links TRBV3-1 with TRBJ1-5; D is uncertain. The CDR3 extends over 13 amino acids. With 0 bases removed from V and 5 bases from J, the gap between germline ends came to 5 bases. CDR1 and CDR2 from the germline V gene are LGHDT and YNNKEL (reference sequence). The CDR3 spells CASSQDLDQPQHF. The DNA of the CDR3 is TGTGCCAGCAGCCAAGATCTCGATCAGCCCCAGCATTTT.

A few counts support this clonotype. This chain connects TRBV10-3 to TRBJ1-6, with D unresolved. The CDR3 contains 15 residues. V lost 0 bases and J 6 bases, leaving 9 bases between the germline ends. Germline lookup yields CDR1 ENHRY and CDR2 SYGVKD. CDR3 in amino acids: CAISESVQLNSPLHF. For the CDR3, the DNA is TGTGCCATCAGTGAGTCGGTACAGCTTAATTCACCCCTCCACTTT.

The chain has TRBV11-2 and TRBJ2-5; 10 nucleotides align to TRBD1. The germline V gene encodes CDR1 SGHAT and CDR2 FQNNGV. This CDR3 contains 17 residues. Trimming cost V 5 bases and J 7 bases; bases outside gene matches: 16. CDR3 in DNA: TGTGCCAGCAGCCGGGACAGGGGAGGCGGCCTTACTTTGACCCAGTACTTC. Amino acid sequence: CASSRDRGGGLTLTQYF.

The rearrangement links TRBV14 to TRBJ2-3; D gene uncertain. V was shortened by 1 base and J by 6 bases, with 17 bases between the two germline ends. CDR3 length: 16 amino acids. Germline CDR1 is SGHDN and CDR2 is FVKESK. The CDR3 coding sequence is TGTGCCAGCAGCCAAGGCGATAGGCTGCCTCGGGATACGCAGTATTTT. This translates into CASSQGDRLPRDTQYF.

The gene calls are TRBV7-8 and TRBJ1-1; 10 bases fit TRBD1. The CDR3 is made up of 15 amino acids. Germline lookup yields CDR1 SGHVS and CDR2 FQNEAQ. J was trimmed by 4 bases and V by 4 bases; bases with no gene match: 6. The CDR3 protein is CASSWGQGFVTEAFF. The CDR3 bases are TGTGCCAGCAGCTGGGGACAGGGGTTCGTCACTGAAGCTTTCTTT.

This clonotype has more than one count but fewer than ten. The CDR3 is CASSPRPGLSSYEQYF. DNA for the CDR3: TGTGCCAGCTCACCACGGCCGGGGCTAAGCTCCTACGAGCAGTACTTC. The chain employs TRBV18 and TRBJ2-7; D might be TRBD1 or TRBD2, each matching 5 bases. This CDR3 spans 16 amino acids. Trimming took off 1 base at V and 0 bases at J, with 13 bases between the two ends. Germline CDR1 reads KGHSH; CDR2 reads LQKENI.

This chain uses TRBV7-2 with TRBJ2-7; TRBD2 agrees at 11 bases. V trimming: 6 bases; J trimming: 6 bases; junction bases outside the gene matches: 7. Looked up from germline, CDR1 is SGHTA and CDR2 is FQGNSA. This CDR3 spans 14 amino acids. CDR3 nucleotides: TGTGCCAGCAGTCTTAGCGGGAGGGCCGGCGAGCAGTACTTC. It specifies CASSLSGRAGEQYF.

The chain couples TRBV24-1 to TRBJ2-3; 12 bases fit TRBD2. CDR3 length equals 17 residues. The V segment lost 4 bases and the J segment 6 bases; nucleotides outside the gene matches: 10. Per the germline V gene, CDR1 is KGHDR and CDR2 is SFDVKD. This chain's CDR3 is CATSERLAGDSGDTQYF. The CDR3 nucleotides read TGTGCCACCAGTGAAAGACTAGCGGGGGACAGCGGGGATACGCAGTATTTT.

This clonotype turned up a few times. The chain carries TRBV7-2 and TRBJ2-7; 9 positions agree with TRBD2. The V gene's germline CDR1 is SGHTA and CDR2 FQGNSA. The CDR3 is 17 amino acids. Trimming took 3 bases from V and 3 from J; bases not matched to a gene: 12. In DNA form, the CDR3 reads TGTGCCAGCAGCTTCAAGACTAGCGGACTGCTCTACTACGAGCAGTACTTC. It encodes CASSFKTSGLLYYEQYF.

This clonotype was seen a handful of times. The rearrangement uses TRBV5-1 and TRBJ2-1, with TRBD2 matching over 10 bases. The length of the CDR3 is 14 residues. V was pared by 4 bases and J by 7 bases, with 5 bases of the junction left unmatched. CDR1 and CDR2 (germline): SGHRS, YFSETQ. The CDR3, as DNA: TGCGCCAGCAGCGAAGCGGGGGGGCGTAATGAGCAGTTCTTC. This codes for CASSEAGGRNEQFF.